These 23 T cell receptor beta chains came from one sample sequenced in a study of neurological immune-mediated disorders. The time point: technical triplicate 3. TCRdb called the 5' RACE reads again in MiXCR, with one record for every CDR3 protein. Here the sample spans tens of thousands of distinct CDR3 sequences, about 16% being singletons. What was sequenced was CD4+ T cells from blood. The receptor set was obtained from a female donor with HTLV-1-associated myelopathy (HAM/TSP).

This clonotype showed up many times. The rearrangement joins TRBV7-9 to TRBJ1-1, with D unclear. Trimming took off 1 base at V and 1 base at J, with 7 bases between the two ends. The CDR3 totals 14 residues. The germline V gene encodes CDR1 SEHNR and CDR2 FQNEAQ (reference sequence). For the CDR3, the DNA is TGTGCCAGCAGCTTAGGGTACGGGAACACTGAAGCTTTCTTT. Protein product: CASSLGYGNTEAFF.

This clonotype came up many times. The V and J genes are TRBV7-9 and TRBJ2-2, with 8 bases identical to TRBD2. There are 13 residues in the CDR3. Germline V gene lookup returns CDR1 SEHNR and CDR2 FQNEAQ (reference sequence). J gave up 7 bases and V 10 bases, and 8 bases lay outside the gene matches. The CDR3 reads CATTTGGSGELFF. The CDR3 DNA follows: TGTGCCACCACAACGGGGGGGAGCGGGGAGCTGTTTTTT.

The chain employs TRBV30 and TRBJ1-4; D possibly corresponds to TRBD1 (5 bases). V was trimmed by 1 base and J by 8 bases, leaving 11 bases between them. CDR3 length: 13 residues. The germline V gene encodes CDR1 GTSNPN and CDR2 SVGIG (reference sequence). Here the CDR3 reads CAWSGTGLEKLFF. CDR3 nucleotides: TGTGCCTGGAGTGGAACGGGGCTGGAAAAACTGTTTTTT. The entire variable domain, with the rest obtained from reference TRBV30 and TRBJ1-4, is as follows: SQTIHQWPATLVQPVGSPLSLECTVEGTSNPNLYWYRQAAGRGLQLLFYSVGIGQISSEVPQNLSASRPQDRQFILSSKKLLLSDSGFYLCAWSGTGLEKLFFGSGTQLSVL.

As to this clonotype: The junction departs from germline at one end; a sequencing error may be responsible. The CDR3 region is CSARDYLQSDNEQFF. DNA of the CDR3: TGCAGTGCCAGAGATTACTTACAGTCTGACAATGAGCAGTTCTTC. This chain connects TRBV20-1 to TRBJ2-1; no clear D gene. The germline gives CDR1 DFQATT, CDR2 SNEGSKA (reference sequence). This CDR3 comprises 15 residues.

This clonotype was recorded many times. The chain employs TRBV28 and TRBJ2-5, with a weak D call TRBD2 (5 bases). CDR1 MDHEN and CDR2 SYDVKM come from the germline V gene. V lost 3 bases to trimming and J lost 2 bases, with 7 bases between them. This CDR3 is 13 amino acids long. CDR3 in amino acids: CASSFSGQETQYF. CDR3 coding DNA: TGTGCCAGCAGTTTTTCGGGGCAAGAGACCCAGTACTTC.

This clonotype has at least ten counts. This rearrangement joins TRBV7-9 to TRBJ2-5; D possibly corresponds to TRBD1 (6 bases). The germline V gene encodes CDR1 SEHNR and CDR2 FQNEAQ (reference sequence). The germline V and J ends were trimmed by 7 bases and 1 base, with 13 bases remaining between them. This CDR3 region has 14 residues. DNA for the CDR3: TGTGCCAGCACCAAGACAGGAGGCCAAGAGACCCAGTACTTC. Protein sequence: CASTKTGGQETQYF.

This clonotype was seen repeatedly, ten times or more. CDR3 bases: TGTGCCAGCAGCCGAAGACTAGCGGGGGACGACACCGGGGAGCTGTTTTTT. It specifies CASSRRLAGDDTGELFF. The chain links TRBV7-2 to TRBJ2-2; TRBD2 matches at 12 bases. Germline-derived CDR1 and CDR2 are SGHTA and FQGNSA. J was trimmed by 3 bases and V by 5 bases; bases with no gene match: 7. The CDR3 consists of 17 residues. Full variable domain (rest looked up from reference TRBV7-2 and TRBJ2-2): GAGVSQSPSNKVTEKGKDVELRCDPISGHTALYWYRQSLGQGLEFLIYFQGNSAPDKSGLPSDRFSAERTGGSVSTLTIQRTQQEDSAVYLCASSRRLAGDDTGELFFGEGSRLTVL.

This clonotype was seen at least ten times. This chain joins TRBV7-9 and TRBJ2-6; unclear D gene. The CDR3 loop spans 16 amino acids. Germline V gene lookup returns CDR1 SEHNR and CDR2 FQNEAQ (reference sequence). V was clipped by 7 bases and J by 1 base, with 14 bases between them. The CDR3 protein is CASTGLSGSGANVLTF. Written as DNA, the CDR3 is TGTGCCAGCACCGGGCTTTCGGGTTCTGGGGCCAACGTCCTGACTTTC.

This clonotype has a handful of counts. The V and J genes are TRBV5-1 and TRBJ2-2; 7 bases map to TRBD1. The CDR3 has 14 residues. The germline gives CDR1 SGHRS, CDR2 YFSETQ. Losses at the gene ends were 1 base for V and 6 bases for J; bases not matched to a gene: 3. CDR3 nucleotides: TGCGCCAGCAGCTTGTTAGGGGGCGCCGGGGAGCTGTTTTTT. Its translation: CASSLLGGAGELFF.

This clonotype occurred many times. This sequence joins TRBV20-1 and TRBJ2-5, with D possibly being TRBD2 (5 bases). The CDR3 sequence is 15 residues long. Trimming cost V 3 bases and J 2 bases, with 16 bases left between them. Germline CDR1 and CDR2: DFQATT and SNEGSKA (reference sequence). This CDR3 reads CSASVVGEGQETQYF. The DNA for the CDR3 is TGCAGTGCTAGCGTAGTCGGGGAAGGTCAAGAGACCCAGTACTTC.

The DNA of the CDR3 is TGTGCCAGCAACTCATATGGCAACCAAGAGACCCAGTACTTC. Its translation: CASNSYGNQETQYF. This chain joins TRBV11-2 and TRBJ2-5; D is uncertain. Germline V gives CDR1 SGHAT, CDR2 FQNNGV. Trimming pared 7 bases from V and 0 bases from J, leaving 12 bases between. This CDR3 is 14 amino acids long.

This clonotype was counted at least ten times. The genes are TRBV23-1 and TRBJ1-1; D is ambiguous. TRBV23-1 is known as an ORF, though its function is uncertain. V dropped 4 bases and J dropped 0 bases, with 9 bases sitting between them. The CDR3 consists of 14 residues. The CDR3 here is CASSRPGVNTEAFF. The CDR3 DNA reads TGCGCCAGCAGTCGACCAGGAGTGAACACTGAAGCTTTCTTT.

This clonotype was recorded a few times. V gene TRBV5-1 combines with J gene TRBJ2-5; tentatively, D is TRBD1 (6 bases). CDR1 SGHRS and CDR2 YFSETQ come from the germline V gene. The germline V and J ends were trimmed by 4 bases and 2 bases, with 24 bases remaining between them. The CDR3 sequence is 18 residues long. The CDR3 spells CASSPAGTPMGAQETQYF. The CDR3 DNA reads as TGCGCCAGCAGCCCTGCCGGGACCCCTATGGGGGCTCAAGAGACCCAGTACTTC.

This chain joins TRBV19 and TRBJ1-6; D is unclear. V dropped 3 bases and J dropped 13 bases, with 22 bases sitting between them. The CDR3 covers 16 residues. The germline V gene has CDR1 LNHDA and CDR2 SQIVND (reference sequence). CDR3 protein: CASSIDCRLIRRPLHF. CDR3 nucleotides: TGTGCCAGTAGTATCGACTGCAGACTCATCCGTAGGCCCCTCCACTTT.

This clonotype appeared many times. CDR3: CASRIGARTDTQYF. In nucleotides, the CDR3 is TGTGCCAGCAGGATAGGGGCCCGCACAGATACGCAGTATTTT. This rearrangement joins TRBV7-2 to TRBJ2-3; D may be TRBD1 (5 bases). Trimming removed 6 bases from V and 1 base from J, with 11 bases in between. The CDR3 sequence is 14 residues long. The germline V gene has CDR1 SGHTA and CDR2 FQGNSA.

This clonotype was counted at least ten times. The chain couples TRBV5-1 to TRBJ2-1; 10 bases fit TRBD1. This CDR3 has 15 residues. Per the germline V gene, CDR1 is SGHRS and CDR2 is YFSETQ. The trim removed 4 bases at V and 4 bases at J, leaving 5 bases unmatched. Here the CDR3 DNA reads TGCGCCAGCAGCCTTGGACAGGGGGGATACAATGAGCAGTTCTTC. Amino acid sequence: CASSLGQGGYNEQFF.

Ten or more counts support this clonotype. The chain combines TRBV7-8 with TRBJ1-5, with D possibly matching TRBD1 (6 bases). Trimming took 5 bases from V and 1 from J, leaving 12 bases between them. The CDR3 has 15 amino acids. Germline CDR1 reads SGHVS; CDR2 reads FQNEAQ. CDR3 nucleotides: TGTGCCAGCAGCCTCGGACAGACCAGCAATCAGCCCCAGCATTTT. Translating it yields CASSLGQTSNQPQHF.

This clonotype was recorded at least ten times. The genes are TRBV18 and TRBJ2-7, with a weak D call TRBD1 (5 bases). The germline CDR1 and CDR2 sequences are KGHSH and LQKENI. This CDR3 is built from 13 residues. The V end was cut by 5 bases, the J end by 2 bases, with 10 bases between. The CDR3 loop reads CASSTDTPYEQYF. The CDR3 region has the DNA TGTGCCAGCTCAACGGACACCCCCTACGAGCAGTACTTC.

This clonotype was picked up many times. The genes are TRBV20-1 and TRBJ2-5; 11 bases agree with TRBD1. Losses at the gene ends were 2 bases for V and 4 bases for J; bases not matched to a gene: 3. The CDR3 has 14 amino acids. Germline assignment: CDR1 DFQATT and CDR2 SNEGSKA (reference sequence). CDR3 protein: CSARRDRGRETQYF. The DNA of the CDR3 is TGCAGTGCTAGAAGGGACAGGGGGAGAGAGACCCAGTACTTC.

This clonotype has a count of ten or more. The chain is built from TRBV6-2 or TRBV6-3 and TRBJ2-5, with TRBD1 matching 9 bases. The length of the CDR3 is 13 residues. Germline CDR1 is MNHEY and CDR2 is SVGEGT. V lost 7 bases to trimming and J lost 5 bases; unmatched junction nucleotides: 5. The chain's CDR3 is CASTDDRGETQYF. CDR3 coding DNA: TGTGCCAGCACCGATGACAGGGGGGAGACCCAGTACTTC.

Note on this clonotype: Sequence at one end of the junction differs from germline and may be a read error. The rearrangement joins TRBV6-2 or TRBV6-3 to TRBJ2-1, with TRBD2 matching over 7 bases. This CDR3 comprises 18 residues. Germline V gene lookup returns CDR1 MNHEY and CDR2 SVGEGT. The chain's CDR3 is CANSYLGGSQGSYNEQFF. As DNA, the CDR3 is TGTGCCAACAGTTACCTGGGGGGGAGTCAAGGCTCCTACAATGAGCAGTTCTTC.

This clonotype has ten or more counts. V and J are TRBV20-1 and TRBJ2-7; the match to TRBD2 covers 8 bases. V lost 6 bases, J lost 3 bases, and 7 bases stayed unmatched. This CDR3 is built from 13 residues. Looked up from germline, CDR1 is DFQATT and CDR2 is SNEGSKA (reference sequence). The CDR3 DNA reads TGCAGTGCGGGGAGCGGGAGCTTCTACGAGCAGTACTTC. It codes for CSAGSGSFYEQYF.

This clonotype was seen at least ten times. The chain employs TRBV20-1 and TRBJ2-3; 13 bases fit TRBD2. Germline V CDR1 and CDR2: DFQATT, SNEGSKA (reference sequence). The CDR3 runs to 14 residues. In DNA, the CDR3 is TGCAGCGGACTAGCGGGGGCAATCACAGATACGCAGTATTTT. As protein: CSGLAGAITDTQYF.